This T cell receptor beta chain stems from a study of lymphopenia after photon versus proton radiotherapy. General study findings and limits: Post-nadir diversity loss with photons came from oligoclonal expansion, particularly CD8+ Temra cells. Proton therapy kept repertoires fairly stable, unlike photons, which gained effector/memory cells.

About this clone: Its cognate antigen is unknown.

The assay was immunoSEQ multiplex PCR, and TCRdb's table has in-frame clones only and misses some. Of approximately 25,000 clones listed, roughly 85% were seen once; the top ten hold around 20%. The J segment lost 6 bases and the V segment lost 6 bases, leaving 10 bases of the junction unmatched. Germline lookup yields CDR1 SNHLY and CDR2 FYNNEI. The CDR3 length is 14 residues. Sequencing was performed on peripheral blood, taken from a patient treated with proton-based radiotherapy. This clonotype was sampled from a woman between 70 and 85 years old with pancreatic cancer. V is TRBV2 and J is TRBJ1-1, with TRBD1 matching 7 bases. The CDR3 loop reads CASREQGPTSEAFF. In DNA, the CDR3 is TGTGCCAGCAGAGAACAGGGGCCCACTTCTGAAGCTTTCTTT.